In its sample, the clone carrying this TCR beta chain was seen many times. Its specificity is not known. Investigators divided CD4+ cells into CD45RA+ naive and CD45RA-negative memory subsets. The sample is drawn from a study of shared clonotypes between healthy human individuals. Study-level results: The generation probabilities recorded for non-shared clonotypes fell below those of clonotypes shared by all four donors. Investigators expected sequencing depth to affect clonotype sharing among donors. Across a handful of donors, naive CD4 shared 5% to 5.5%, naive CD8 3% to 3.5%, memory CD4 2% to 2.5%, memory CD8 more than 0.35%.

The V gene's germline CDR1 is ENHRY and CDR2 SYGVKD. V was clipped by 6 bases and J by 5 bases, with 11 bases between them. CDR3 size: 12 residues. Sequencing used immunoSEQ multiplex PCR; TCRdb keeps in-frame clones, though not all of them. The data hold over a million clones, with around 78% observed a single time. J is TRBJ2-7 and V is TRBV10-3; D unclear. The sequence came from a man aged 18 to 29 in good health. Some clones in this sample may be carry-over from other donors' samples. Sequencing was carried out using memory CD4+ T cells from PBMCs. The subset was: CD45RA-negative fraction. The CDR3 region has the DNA TGTGCCATCAGCGCATTTTCGGACGAGCAGTACTTC. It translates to CAISAFSDEQYF.